This T cell receptor beta chain comes out of a study of blood T cell repertoires in COVID-19. In the study overall: Donors in the United States, Italy and Spain gave samples during acute or convalescent COVID-19. Sources were T cells, B-cell-depleted T cells, or PBMCs; the material itself was cDNA or gDNA.

Sequenced by immunoSEQ multiplex PCR; TCRdb stores in-frame clones only, minus some. In the table there are 270,000 or so clones, 86% of which are singletons. Looked up from germline, CDR1 is LGHNA and CDR2 is YSLEER. Trimming took 0 bases from V and 3 from J, leaving 14 bases between them. This CDR3 is built from 16 residues. This sequence originates from a woman younger than 45 with active or convalescent COVID-19. The sample comprised peripheral blood. The chain employs TRBV4-3 and TRBJ1-2, with D tentatively TRBD1 (6 bases). The CDR3 DNA follows: TGCGCCAGCAGCCAAGATGCCGGCAGGGGAGACTATGGCTACACCTTC. The encoded protein is CASSQDAGRGDYGYTF.